This T cell receptor beta chain was obtained from a study of control samples from healthy donors and cancer patients. This table comes from immunoSEQ multiplex PCR, and its TCRdb copy is limited to in-frame clones, with some not included. The repertoire includes about 160,000 clones, 92% of them detected once, and roughly 0.7% sits in the top ten. V dropped 0 bases and J dropped 3 bases, with 16 bases sitting between them. The germline gives CDR1 SGHRS, CDR2 YFSETQ. This CDR3 has 16 amino acids. The sample was blood. The V and J genes are TRBV5-1 and TRBJ2-7; either TRBD1 or TRBD2 may supply D (5 bases each). The receptor was isolated from a woman aged 30 to 39 in good health. In DNA, the CDR3 is TGCGCCAGCAGCTTGGCTTGGTGGGACGGAGACTACGAGCAGTACTTC. This encodes CASSLAWWDGDYEQYF. The full variable domain, completed using reference TRBV5-1 and TRBJ2-7, is KAGVTQTPRYLIKTRGQQVTLSCSPISGHRSVSWYQQTPGQGLQFLFEYFSETQRNKGNFPGRFSGRQFSNSRSEMNVSTLELGDSALYLCASSLAWWDGDYEQYFGPGTRLTVT.